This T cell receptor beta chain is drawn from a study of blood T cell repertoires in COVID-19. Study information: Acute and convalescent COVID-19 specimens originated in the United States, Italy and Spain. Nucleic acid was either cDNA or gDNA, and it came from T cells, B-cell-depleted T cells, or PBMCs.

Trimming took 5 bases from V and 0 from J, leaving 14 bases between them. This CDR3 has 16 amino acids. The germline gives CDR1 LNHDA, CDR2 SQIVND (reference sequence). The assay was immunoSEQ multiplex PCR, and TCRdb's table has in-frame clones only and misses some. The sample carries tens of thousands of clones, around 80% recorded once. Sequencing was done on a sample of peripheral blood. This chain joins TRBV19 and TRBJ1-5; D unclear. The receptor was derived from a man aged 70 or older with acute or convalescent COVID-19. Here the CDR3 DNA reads TGTGCCAGTAGTCCCCCCCCAGGCTATAGCAATCAGCCCCAGCATTTT. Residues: CASSPPPGYSNQPQHF.